These T cell receptor beta chains were read from a single sample in a study of T-cell reconstitution after alpha-beta-depleted transplantation in children. TCRdb fed the PCR reads into MiXCR, producing one record per CDR3 protein. The table shows some 390,000 distinct CDR3 sequences, with approximately 20% occurring only once. The sample here was PBMCs from the stem cell graft donor, taken from the stem cell graft. These receptor sequences come from a human donor who donated a stem cell graft to a child with acute myeloid leukemia. The CDR3 runs from the conserved cysteine through the conserved F or W. D genes are given only for firm matches. Clone sizes are given selectively: once, few, many, or a class where the clone is expanded.

clone_size	j_call	cdr3_length	v_call	d_call	cdr3_aa	cdr3_nt
many	TRBJ2-7	16	TRBV9	TRBD2	CASSVGISGNNYEQYF	TGTGCCAGCAGCGTAGGTATTAGCGGGAATAACTACGAGCAGTACTTC
many	TRBJ2-1	13	TRBV20-1	.	CSARAQAWNEQFF	TGCAGTGCTAGAGCTCAGGCCTGGAATGAGCAGTTCTTC
many	TRBJ1-1	13	TRBV20-1	.	CSARDMGYTEAFF	TGCAGTGCTAGAGATATGGGGTACACTGAAGCTTTCTTT
.	TRBJ1-2	15	TRBV20-1	.	CSATAGAGPYYGYTF	TGCAGTGCTACCGCTGGGGCAGGCCCTTACTATGGCTACACCTTC
many	TRBJ1-1	15	TRBV20-1	.	CSARTPQGQNTEAFF	TGCAGTGCTAGAACACCCCAGGGGCAGAACACTGAAGCTTTCTTT
few	TRBJ1-5	15	TRBV5-5	.	CASAIAPGRNQPQHF	TGTGCCAGCGCAATTGCTCCGGGACGCAATCAGCCCCAGCATTTT
.	TRBJ2-7	16	TRBV15	TRBD1	CATSPPQGTAHYEQYF	TGTGCCACCAGCCCCCCCCAAGGGACAGCGCACTACGAGCAGTACTTC
.	TRBJ1-3	14	TRBV10-3	.	CAISEVGAGNTIYF	TGTGCCATCAGTGAGGTGGGGGCTGGAAACACCATATATTTT
few	TRBJ2-7	14	TRBV7-9	.	CASSFDGYSYEQYF	TGTGCCAGCAGCTTCGATGGGTACTCCTACGAGCAGTACTTC
.	TRBJ2-7	22	TRBV7-2	TRBD1	CASSLSLLKILADRELSYEQYF	TGTGCCAGCAGCTTATCCCTGCTTAAGATCCTTGCCGACAGGGAGCTTTCCTACGAGCAGTACTTC
many	TRBJ2-1	15	TRBV9	.	CASSFRLASGDEQFF	TGTGCCAGCAGCTTCCGACTAGCTTCAGGGGACGAGCAGTTCTTC
.	TRBJ2-1	16	TRBV12-3/TRBV12-4	TRBD2	CASSPSGLAGGNEQFF	TGTGCCAGCAGTCCATCGGGACTAGCGGGAGGTAATGAGCAGTTCTTC
few	TRBJ1-5	12	TRBV20-1	.	CSASSVNQPQHF	TGCAGTGCTAGCAGCGTCAATCAGCCCCAGCATTTT
.	TRBJ1-2	15	TRBV4-2	TRBD1	CASSPPGQKNYGYTF	TGTGCCAGCAGCCCCCCGGGACAGAAAAACTATGGCTACACCTTC
many	TRBJ1-3	13	TRBV29-1	.	CSVAPGAGNTIYF	TGCAGCGTTGCTCCCGGGGCGGGAAACACCATATATTTT
.	TRBJ2-5	15	TRBV6-1	TRBD2	CASSRLAGAKETQYF	TGTGCCAGCAGTCGACTAGCGGGAGCTAAAGAGACCCAGTACTTC
few	TRBJ2-3	18	TRBV5-1	TRBD2	CASSLALAGGPGTDTQYF	TGCGCCAGCAGCTTGGCCCTAGCGGGAGGGCCGGGCACAGATACGCAGTATTTT
.	TRBJ2-1	14	TRBV27	.	CASSQGLSYNEQFF	TGTGCCAGCAGTCAAGGACTGTCCTACAATGAGCAGTTCTTC
.	TRBJ2-4	17	TRBV15	.	CATSRGGKDLAKNIQYF	TGTGCCACCAGCAGAGGGGGGAAAGACCTAGCCAAAAACATTCAGTACTTC
.	TRBJ2-1	13	TRBV5-1	.	CASSFDRANEQFF	TGCGCCAGCAGCTTCGACAGAGCTAATGAGCAGTTCTTC